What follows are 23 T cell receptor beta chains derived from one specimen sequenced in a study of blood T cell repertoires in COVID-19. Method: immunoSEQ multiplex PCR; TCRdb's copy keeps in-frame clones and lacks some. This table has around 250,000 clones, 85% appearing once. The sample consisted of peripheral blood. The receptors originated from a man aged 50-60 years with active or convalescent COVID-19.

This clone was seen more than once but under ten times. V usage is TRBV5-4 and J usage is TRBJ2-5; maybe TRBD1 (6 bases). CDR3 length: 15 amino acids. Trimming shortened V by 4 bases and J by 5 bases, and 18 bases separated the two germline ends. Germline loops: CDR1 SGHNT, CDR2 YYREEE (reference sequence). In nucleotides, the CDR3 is TGTGCCAGCAGCAAGGTCCCGGGACACGAGGAGACCCAGTACTTC. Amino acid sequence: CASSKVPGHEETQYF.

Written as DNA, the CDR3 is TGTGCTAGTGGTTTCCAGACAGGGCCCAGCTCTGGAAACACCATATATTTT. Translation: CASGFQTGPSSGNTIYF. The chain employs TRBV12-5 and TRBJ1-3; TRBD1 matches 7 bases. The CDR3 consists of 17 residues. Per the germline V gene, CDR1 is LGHNT and CDR2 is FRNRAP. The J segment lost 0 bases and the V segment lost 3 bases, leaving 8 bases of the junction unmatched.

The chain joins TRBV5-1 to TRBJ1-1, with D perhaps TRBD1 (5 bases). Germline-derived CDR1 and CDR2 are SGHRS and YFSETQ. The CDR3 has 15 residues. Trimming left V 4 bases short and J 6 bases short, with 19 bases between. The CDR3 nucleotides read TGCGCCAGCAGCGTAAGGCAGGGTGTCGGAGCTGAAGCTTTCTTT. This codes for CASSVRQGVGAEAFF.

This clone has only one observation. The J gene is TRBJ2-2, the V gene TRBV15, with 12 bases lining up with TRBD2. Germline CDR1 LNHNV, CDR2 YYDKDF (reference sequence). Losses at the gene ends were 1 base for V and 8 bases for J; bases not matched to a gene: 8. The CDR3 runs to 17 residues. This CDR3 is CATSRARTSGTRGELFF. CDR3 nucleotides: TGTGCCACCAGCAGAGCACGGACTAGCGGGACTAGGGGGGAGCTGTTTTTT. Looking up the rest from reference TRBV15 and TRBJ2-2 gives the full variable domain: DAMVIQNPRYQVTQFGKPVTLSCSQTLNHNVMYWYQQKSSQAPKLLFHYYDKDFNNEADTPDNFQSRRPNTSFCFLDIRSPGLGDTAMYLCATSRARTSGTRGELFFGEGSRLTVL.

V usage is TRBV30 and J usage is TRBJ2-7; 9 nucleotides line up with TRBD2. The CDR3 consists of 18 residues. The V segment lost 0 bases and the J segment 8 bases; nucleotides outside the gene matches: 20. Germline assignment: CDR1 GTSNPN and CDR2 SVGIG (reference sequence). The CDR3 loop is CAWSVEAVAGVVRGKQYF. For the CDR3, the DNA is TGTGCCTGGAGTGTAGAGGCCGTAGCGGGGGTTGTACGGGGGAAGCAGTACTTC.

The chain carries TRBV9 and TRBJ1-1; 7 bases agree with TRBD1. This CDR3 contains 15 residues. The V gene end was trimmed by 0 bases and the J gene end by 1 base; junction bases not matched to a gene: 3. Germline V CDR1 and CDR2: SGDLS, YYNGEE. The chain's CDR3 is CASSVAGGGNTEAFF. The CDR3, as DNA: TGTGCCAGCAGCGTAGCAGGGGGAGGGAACACTGAAGCTTTCTTT. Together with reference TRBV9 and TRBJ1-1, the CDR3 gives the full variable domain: DSGVTQTPKHLITATGQRVTLRCSPRSGDLSVYWYQQSLDQGLQFLIQYYNGEERAKGNILERFSAQQFPDLHSELNLSSLELGDSALYFCASSVAGGGNTEAFFGQGTRLTVV.

The DNA of the CDR3 is TGTGCCAGCAGCTCCTTGGACAGGGTAGTTGGGCAAGAGACCCAGTACTTC. Translated, it gives CASSSLDRVVGQETQYF. The chain carries TRBV5-4 and TRBJ2-5, with 8 bases identical to TRBD1. With 3 bases clipped from V and 2 bases from J, the junction kept 12 bases outside the gene matches. This CDR3 is built from 17 residues. Germline assignment: CDR1 SGHNT and CDR2 YYREEE (reference sequence).

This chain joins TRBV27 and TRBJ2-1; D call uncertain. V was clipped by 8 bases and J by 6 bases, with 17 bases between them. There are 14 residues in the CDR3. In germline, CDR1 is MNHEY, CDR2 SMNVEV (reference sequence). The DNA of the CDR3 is TGTGCCAGCGGCCCTAGGTTGGAAACCAATGAGCAGTTCTTC. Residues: CASGPRLETNEQFF.

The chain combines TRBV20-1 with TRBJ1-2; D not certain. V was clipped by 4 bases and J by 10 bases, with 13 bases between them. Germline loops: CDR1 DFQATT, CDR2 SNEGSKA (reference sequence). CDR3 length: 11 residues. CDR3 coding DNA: TGCAGTGCTAAAGGTCCGGGGTCCTACACCTTC. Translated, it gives CSAKGPGSYTF.

CDR3 amino acids: CASSARGGGQPQHF. The CDR3 nucleotides are TGTGCCAGCAGTGCCCGGGGGGGAGGGCAGCCCCAGCATTTT. The chain carries TRBV28 and TRBJ1-5; possibly TRBD1 for D (5 bases). The germline V gene encodes CDR1 MDHEN and CDR2 SYDVKM. The CDR3 has 14 residues. V was cut by 5 bases and J by 7 bases, with 15 bases left in between.

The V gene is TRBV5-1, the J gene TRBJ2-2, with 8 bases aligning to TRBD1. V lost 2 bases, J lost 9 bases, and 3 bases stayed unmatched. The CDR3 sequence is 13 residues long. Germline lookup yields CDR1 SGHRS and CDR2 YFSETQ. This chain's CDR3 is CASSFAGGRELFF. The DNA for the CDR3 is TGCGCCAGCAGCTTCGCAGGGGGCCGGGAGCTGTTTTTT.

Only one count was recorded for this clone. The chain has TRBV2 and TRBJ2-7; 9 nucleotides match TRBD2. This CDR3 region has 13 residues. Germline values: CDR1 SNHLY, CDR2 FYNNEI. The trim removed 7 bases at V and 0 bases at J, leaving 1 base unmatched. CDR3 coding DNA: TGTGCCAGCAAGCGGGAGGACTCCTACGAGCAGTACTTC. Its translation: CASKREDSYEQYF.

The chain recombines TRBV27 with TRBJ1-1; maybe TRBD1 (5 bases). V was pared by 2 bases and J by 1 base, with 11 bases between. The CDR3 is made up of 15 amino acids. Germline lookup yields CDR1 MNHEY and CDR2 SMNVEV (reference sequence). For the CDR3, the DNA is TGTGCCAGCAGTTTAAATTCACAGGAGAACACTGAAGCTTTCTTT. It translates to CASSLNSQENTEAFF.

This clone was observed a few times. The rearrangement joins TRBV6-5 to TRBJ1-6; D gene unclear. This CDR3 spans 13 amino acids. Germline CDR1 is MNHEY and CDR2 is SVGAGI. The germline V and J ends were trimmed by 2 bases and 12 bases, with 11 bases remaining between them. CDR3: CASSYRYNEPLHF. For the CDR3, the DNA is TGTGCCAGCAGTTACAGATACAACGAACCCCTCCACTTT.

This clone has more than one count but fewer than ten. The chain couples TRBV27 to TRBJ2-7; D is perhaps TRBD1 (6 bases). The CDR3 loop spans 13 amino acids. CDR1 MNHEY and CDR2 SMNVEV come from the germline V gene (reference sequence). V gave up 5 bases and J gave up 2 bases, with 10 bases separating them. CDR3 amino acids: CASSAGTTYEQYF. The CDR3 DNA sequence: TGTGCCAGCAGTGCCGGGACAACCTACGAGCAGTACTTC.

DNA of the CDR3: TGTGCCACCAGCAGAGGCGAGGGGACAGGAGATGAGCAGTTCTTC. It is translated as CATSRGEGTGDEQFF. The V gene is TRBV15, the J gene TRBJ2-1, with 8 bases identical to TRBD1. The CDR3 consists of 15 residues. V shed 1 base and J 8 bases; nucleotides not matched to a gene: 7. CDR1 and CDR2 (germline): LNHNV, YYDKDF (reference sequence). Drawing the rest from reference TRBV15 and TRBJ2-1, the complete variable domain is DAMVIQNPRYQVTQFGKPVTLSCSQTLNHNVMYWYQQKSSQAPKLLFHYYDKDFNNEADTPDNFQSRRPNTSFCFLDIRSPGLGDTAMYLCATSRGEGTGDEQFFGPGTRLTVL.

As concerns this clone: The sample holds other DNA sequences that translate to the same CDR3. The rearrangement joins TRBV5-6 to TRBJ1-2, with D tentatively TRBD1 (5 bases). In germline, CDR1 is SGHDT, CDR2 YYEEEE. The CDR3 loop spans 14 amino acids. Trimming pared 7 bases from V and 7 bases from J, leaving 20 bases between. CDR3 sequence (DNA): TGTGCCAGCGGTACTCGCGGGACGGGAGGTGGCTACACCTTC. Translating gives CASGTRGTGGGYTF.

The CDR3 protein is CASSLAGSGRAGEQYF. The CDR3 DNA follows: TGTGCCAGCAGTTTAGCGGGTAGCGGGAGGGCCGGCGAGCAGTACTTC. The V call is TRBV28, the J call TRBJ2-7; the match to TRBD2 covers 11 bases. The junction had 9 bases not matched to a gene; V was cut back by 2 bases and J by 6 bases. CDR3 size: 16 residues. Germline V lookup: CDR1 MDHEN, CDR2 SYDVKM.

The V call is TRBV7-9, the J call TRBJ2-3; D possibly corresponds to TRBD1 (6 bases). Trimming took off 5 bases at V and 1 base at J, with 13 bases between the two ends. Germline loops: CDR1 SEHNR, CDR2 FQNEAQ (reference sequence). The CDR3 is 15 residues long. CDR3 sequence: CASSPNRQGTDTQYF. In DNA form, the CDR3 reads TGTGCCAGCAGCCCAAACAGACAGGGCACAGATACGCAGTATTTT.

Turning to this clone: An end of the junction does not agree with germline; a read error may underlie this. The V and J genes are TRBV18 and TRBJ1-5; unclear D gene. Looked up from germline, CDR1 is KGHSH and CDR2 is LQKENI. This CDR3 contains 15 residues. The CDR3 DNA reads TGTGCCAGCTCCCCACGGGCAGTAAGCAATCAGCCCCAGCATTTT. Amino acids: CASSPRAVSNQPQHF.

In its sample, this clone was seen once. This CDR3 is CASSLLNAALEQFF. Written as DNA, the CDR3 is TGTGCCAGCAGCTTATTAAATGCGGCCTTGGAGCAGTTCTTC. V and J are TRBV7-9 and TRBJ2-1; D is unresolved. Germline lookup yields CDR1 SEHNR and CDR2 FQNEAQ (reference sequence). Trimming took 2 bases from V and 10 from J, leaving 15 bases between them. CDR3 length equals 14 residues. Looking up the rest from reference TRBV7-9 and TRBJ2-1 gives the full variable domain: DTGVSQNPRHKITKRGQNVTFRCDPISEHNRLYWYRQTLGQGPEFLTYFQNEAQLEKSRLLSDRFSAERPKGSFSTLEIQRTEQGDSAMYLCASSLLNAALEQFFGPGTRLTVL.

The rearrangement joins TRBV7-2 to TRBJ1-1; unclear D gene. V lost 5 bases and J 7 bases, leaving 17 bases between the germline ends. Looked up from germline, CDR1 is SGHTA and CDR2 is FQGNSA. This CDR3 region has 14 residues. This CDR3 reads CASSPTLRQVEAFF. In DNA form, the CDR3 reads TGTGCCAGCAGCCCTACCCTCAGGCAAGTTGAAGCTTTCTTT.

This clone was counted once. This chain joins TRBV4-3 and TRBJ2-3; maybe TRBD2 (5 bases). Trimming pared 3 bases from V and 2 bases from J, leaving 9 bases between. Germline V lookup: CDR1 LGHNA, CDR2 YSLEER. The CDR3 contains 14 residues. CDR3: CASSQERFTDTQYF. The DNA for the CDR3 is TGCGCCAGCAGCCAGGAGCGGTTCACAGATACGCAGTATTTT.